Presented here are 30 T cell receptor beta chains from one specimen sequenced in a study of vaccination and CD4 T cells after COVID-19. Cultured CD4+ T cell DNA was sequenced using the Oncomine TCR Beta short-read assay. TCRdb called the PCR reads again in MiXCR, with one record for every CDR3 protein. Seen here are about 12,000 distinct CDR3 sequences, 45% to 55% observed once, and the top ten hold around a fifth. Their specific antigens are unknown. Noted treatment: roughly 10-day PBMC culture with coronavirus spike peptide pools or control peptides (ViraFEST assay). Sequenced: CD4+ T cells from blood, cultured in vitro. These receptors were collected from a human donor who had recovered from COVID-19.

The rearrangement links TRBV2 to TRBJ2-5; the match to TRBD2 covers 12 bases. The CDR3 covers 15 residues. V lost 7 bases and J lost 4; bases outside the gene matches: 7. In germline, CDR1 is SNHLY, CDR2 FYNNEI. Here the CDR3 reads CASTETSGSGETQYF. The CDR3, as DNA: TGTGCCAGCACCGAGACTAGCGGGAGTGGAGAGACCCAGTACTTC.

This chain connects TRBV2 to TRBJ2-5, with D perhaps matching TRBD1 (6 bases). Germline V gene sequence: CDR1 SNHLY, CDR2 FYNNEI. The CDR3 totals 15 residues. The V end was cut by 3 bases, the J end by 4 bases, with 15 bases between. This chain's CDR3 is CASSDRRGGGETQYF. The CDR3 coding sequence is TGTGCCAGCAGTGATCGCAGGGGTGGAGGAGAGACCCAGTACTTC.

DNA for the CDR3: TGCAGTGCTAGGTTGGCAGGGACGACCTACGAGCAGTACTTC. This codes for CSARLAGTTYEQYF. J is TRBJ2-7 and V is TRBV20-1; D is perhaps TRBD1 or TRBD2 (5 bases each). CDR3 length: 14 amino acids. V dropped 3 bases and J dropped 2 bases, with 14 bases sitting between them. Germline V gene lookup returns CDR1 DFQATT and CDR2 SNEGSKA (reference sequence).

The gene calls are TRBV5-1 and TRBJ2-1; a possible D gene is TRBD1 (6 bases). The CDR3 sequence is 17 residues long. Looked up from germline, CDR1 is SGHRS and CDR2 is YFSETQ. V was pared by 4 bases and J by 8 bases, with 25 bases between. CDR3 in DNA: TGCGCCAGCAGCCCTGAAAGGCAGGGGATACGATTGGATGAGCAGTTCTTC. Its translation is CASSPERQGIRLDEQFF. Variable domain in full (rest from reference TRBV5-1 and TRBJ2-1): KAGVTQTPRYLIKTRGQQVTLSCSPISGHRSVSWYQQTPGQGLQFLFEYFSETQRNKGNFPGRFSGRQFSNSRSEMNVSTLELGDSALYLCASSPERQGIRLDEQFFGPGTRLTVL.

The chain employs TRBV5-1 and TRBJ1-2; TRBD1 agrees at 7 bases. Germline-derived CDR1 and CDR2 are SGHRS and YFSETQ. The CDR3 length is 13 residues. After removal of 4 bases from V and 4 bases from J, the junction contained 4 bases not matched to a gene. The CDR3 sequence is CASSPGTAYGYTF. In DNA, the CDR3 is TGCGCCAGCAGCCCTGGGACAGCCTATGGCTACACCTTC.

The sample holds one count of this clonotype. The chain combines TRBV2 with TRBJ2-2, with TRBD2 identical over 7 bases. CDR1 is SNHLY and CDR2 is FYNNEI in the germline V gene. After removal of 0 bases from V and 3 bases from J, the junction contained 10 bases not matched to a gene. This CDR3 is built from 18 residues. The CDR3, as DNA: TGTGCCAGCAGTGAAGCGCCGGGGGGAGGGAGTTACACCGGGGAGCTGTTTTTT. As protein: CASSEAPGGGSYTGELFF.

The V gene is TRBV6-2 or TRBV6-3, the J gene TRBJ1-5; D unclear. This CDR3 is built from 15 residues. Germline CDR1 and CDR2: MNHEY and SVGEGT. V was pared by 2 bases and J by 6 bases, with 14 bases between. The DNA of the CDR3 is TGTGCCAGCAGTTACGCTTCCCCAAGCGGTCAGCCCCAGCATTTT. Translation: CASSYASPSGQPQHF.

This clonotype showed up just once. The chain carries TRBV23-1 and TRBJ1-2; 11 nucleotides agree with TRBD1. TRBV23-1 is assigned to the ORF class and has an uncertain function. Losses at the gene ends were 5 bases for V and 4 bases for J; bases not matched to a gene: 6. The CDR3 runs 15 residues. CDR3 coding DNA: TGCGCCAGCAGTTACCGGGACAGGGGGTTCTATGGCTACACCTTC. It encodes CASSYRDRGFYGYTF.

This chain links TRBV5-4 with TRBJ2-3, with a possible D match to TRBD1 (5 bases). This CDR3 has 13 residues. CDR1 SGHNT and CDR2 YYREEE come from the germline V gene (reference sequence). V lost 9 bases to trimming and J lost 0 bases, with 11 bases between them. CDR3 in DNA: TGTGCCACCAGGGCGTCTAGCACAGATACGCAGTATTTT. As protein: CATRASSTDTQYF.

The chain joins TRBV7-9 to TRBJ1-5; 7 bases are a match to TRBD1. With 5 bases clipped from V and 3 bases from J, the junction kept 4 bases outside the gene matches. CDR1 is SEHNR, CDR2 FQNEAQ, per germline (reference sequence). This CDR3 spans 14 amino acids. The CDR3 sequence is CASSRDSINQPQHF. The CDR3 DNA reads TGTGCCAGCAGCCGGGACAGCATCAATCAGCCCCAGCATTTT.

The chain combines TRBV6-2 or TRBV6-3 with TRBJ1-1, with D possibly TRBD1 on 5 matching bases. Per germline, CDR1 MNHEY and CDR2 SVGEGT. Trimming shortened V by 2 bases and J by 5 bases, and 15 bases separated the two germline ends. The CDR3 has 15 residues. The CDR3 DNA reads TGTGCCAGCAGTTACATTCGGGGACTTTCGACTGAAGCTTTCTTT. It specifies CASSYIRGLSTEAFF.

The rearrangement links TRBV30 to TRBJ2-7; D unresolved. The CDR3 runs to 13 residues. CDR1 is GTSNPN and CDR2 is SVGIG in the germline V gene (reference sequence). The germline V and J ends were trimmed by 2 bases and 6 bases, with 14 bases remaining between them. Here the CDR3 reads CAWSLTGLREQYF. The CDR3 DNA reads as TGTGCCTGGAGTCTAACGGGTCTCCGCGAGCAGTACTTC.

V gene TRBV20-1 combines with J gene TRBJ2-7, with 9 nucleotides matching TRBD1. The trim removed 4 bases at V and 6 bases at J, leaving 7 bases unmatched. This CDR3 spans 13 amino acids. The germline V gene encodes CDR1 DFQATT and CDR2 SNEGSKA (reference sequence). This CDR3 is CSATRDRVTEQYF. The DNA of the CDR3 is TGCAGTGCTACCAGGGACAGGGTGACCGAGCAGTACTTC.

This rearrangement joins TRBV20-1 to TRBJ2-5; 11 nucleotides line up with TRBD2. Trimming at V came to 0 bases and at J to 5 bases, leaving 11 bases not matched to a gene. The germline V gene encodes CDR1 DFQATT and CDR2 SNEGSKA (reference sequence). The CDR3 is 17 amino acids. This CDR3 reads CSARDRSSGRGYETQYF. CDR3 nucleotide sequence: TGCAGTGCTAGAGATCGAAGTAGCGGGAGGGGTTATGAGACCCAGTACTTC.

The rearrangement uses TRBV5-1 and TRBJ2-3; D not resolved. V gave up 4 bases and J gave up 0 bases, with 9 bases separating them. CDR1 SGHRS and CDR2 YFSETQ come from the germline V gene. The length of the CDR3 is 14 residues. CDR3 sequence (DNA): TGCGCCAGCAGCCTAGAGAAAAGCACAGATACGCAGTATTTT. Its protein product is CASSLEKSTDTQYF.

This clonotype occurred a few times. The CDR3 here is CASSSDRGGDSNQPQHF. CDR3 coding DNA: TGTGCCAGCAGTTCGGACAGGGGGGGGGATAGCAATCAGCCCCAGCATTTT. This chain joins TRBV28 and TRBJ1-5; the match to TRBD1 covers 10 bases. Trimming cost V 4 bases and J 0 bases; bases outside gene matches: 6. This CDR3 spans 17 amino acids. Per germline, CDR1 MDHEN and CDR2 SYDVKM.

The rearrangement links TRBV20-1 to TRBJ2-5, with unresolved D. Germline loops: CDR1 DFQATT, CDR2 SNEGSKA (reference sequence). The CDR3 has 12 residues. Trimming removed 7 bases from V and 2 bases from J, with 11 bases in between. The CDR3 nucleotides are TGCAGTGGCGCCCGGCATCAAGAGACCCAGTACTTC. It encodes CSGARHQETQYF.

The rearrangement uses TRBV7-2 and TRBJ2-5; D is perhaps TRBD2 (5 bases). Germline V gives CDR1 SGHTA, CDR2 FQGNSA. The CDR3 is made up of 14 amino acids. The V end was cut by 5 bases, the J end by 4 bases, with 14 bases between. The CDR3 reads CASSLNRDRETQYF. CDR3 in DNA: TGTGCCAGCAGCCTAAATCGGGATCGAGAGACCCAGTACTTC.

CDR3 bases: TGTGCCAGCAGTCGTACAGGCACAGATACGCAGTATTTT. Its translation: CASSRTGTDTQYF. The chain links TRBV25-1 to TRBJ2-3; no firm D call. This CDR3 is 13 amino acids long. Looked up from germline, CDR1 is MGHDK and CDR2 is SYGVNS. Trimming cost V 5 bases and J 1 base, with 7 bases left between them.

This clonotype came up a few times. The genes are TRBV2 and TRBJ1-5, with D possibly matching TRBD1 (5 bases). The CDR3 has 11 residues. The germline V gene encodes CDR1 SNHLY and CDR2 FYNNEI. The germline V and J ends were trimmed by 5 bases and 9 bases, with 8 bases remaining between them. The CDR3 nucleotides read TGTGCCAGCAGTTATCAGGGGCCCCAGCATTTT. This translates into CASSYQGPQHF.

This clonotype has just a few counts. The J gene is TRBJ2-3, the V gene TRBV6-5; TRBD2 matches at 9 bases. The CDR3 loop spans 15 amino acids. Per germline, CDR1 MNHEY and CDR2 SVGAGI. Losses at the gene ends were 2 bases for V and 4 bases for J; bases not matched to a gene: 4. Here the CDR3 reads CASSYMREGSDTQYF. The CDR3 DNA reads TGTGCCAGCAGTTACATGCGGGAGGGCTCAGATACGCAGTATTTT.

This rearrangement joins TRBV6-2 or TRBV6-3 to TRBJ2-6, with D unclear. Trimming shortened V by 8 bases and J by 1 base, and 6 bases separated the two germline ends. CDR3 length: 13 amino acids. Germline V gene sequence: CDR1 MNHEY, CDR2 SVGEGT. In nucleotides, the CDR3 is TGTGCCAGCCAAAGGTCTGGGGCCAACGTCCTGACTTTC. This gives the protein CASQRSGANVLTF.

The genes are TRBV27 and TRBJ1-5; D gene uncertain. There are 13 residues in the CDR3. In germline, CDR1 is MNHEY, CDR2 SMNVEV (reference sequence). Trimming shortened V by 3 bases and J by 5 bases, and 8 bases separated the two germline ends. The CDR3 reads CASSFQEYQPQHF. The CDR3 DNA sequence: TGTGCCAGCAGTTTCCAGGAATATCAGCCCCAGCATTTT.

This chain links TRBV28 with TRBJ1-3, with no clear D. This CDR3 comprises 13 residues. The V end was cut by 5 bases, the J end by 2 bases, with 7 bases between. Germline CDR1 reads MDHEN; CDR2 reads SYDVKM. The CDR3 sequence is CASSPRAGNTIYF. The CDR3 nucleotides read TGTGCCAGCAGTCCGAGGGCTGGAAACACCATATATTTT.

The chain carries TRBV6-1 and TRBJ1-4, with TRBD1 as a possible D gene (5 bases). Germline V gene data show CDR1 as MNHNS and CDR2 as SASEGT. With 3 bases removed from V and 7 bases from J, the gap between germline ends came to 27 bases. The CDR3 runs 19 residues. As DNA, the CDR3 is TGTGCCAGCAGTGACCCCCCCCCTGAAGGCAGGGTTAGTGGTGAAAAACTGTTTTTT. It encodes CASSDPPPEGRVSGEKLFF.

V and J are TRBV4-2 and TRBJ2-5; 8 positions agree with TRBD2. The CDR3 is made up of 17 amino acids. The trim removed 1 base at V and 5 bases at J, leaving 12 bases unmatched. Germline CDR1 LGHNA, CDR2 YNFKEQ. The CDR3 DNA reads as TGTGCCAGCAGCCAAGTGCTTGGACTAGCTTGGGGGGAGACCCAGTACTTC. Its translation: CASSQVLGLAWGETQYF.

This clonotype has just a few counts. The chain joins TRBV29-1 to TRBJ2-7; D is possibly TRBD2 (5 bases). The germline CDR1 and CDR2 sequences are SQVTM and ANQGSEA. Trimming removed 0 bases from V and 1 base from J, with 13 bases in between. This CDR3 comprises 15 residues. CDR3 coding DNA: TGCAGCGTTGAAGATCATCTGGCGGGTTCCTACGAGCAGTACTTC. Translation: CSVEDHLAGSYEQYF.

The chain links TRBV7-2 to TRBJ1-6; no firm D call. Germline V gene data show CDR1 as SGHTA and CDR2 as FQGNSA. This CDR3 contains 15 residues. V lost 5 bases and J 3 bases, leaving 11 bases between the germline ends. CDR3 residues: CASSPTGNYNSPLHF. The CDR3, as DNA: TGTGCCAGCAGCCCGACCGGGAACTATAATTCACCCCTCCACTTT.

The chain carries TRBV6-2 or TRBV6-3 and TRBJ2-6; 8 bases align to TRBD1. The CDR3 totals 16 residues. CDR1 and CDR2 (germline): MNHEY, SVGEGT. V shed 7 bases and J 2 bases; nucleotides not matched to a gene: 7. The CDR3: CASIPRTGTGANVLTF. As DNA, the CDR3 is TGTGCCAGCATTCCGAGGACAGGGACTGGGGCCAACGTCCTGACTTTC.

This clonotype was detected only a few times. The CDR3 sequence: CASSPYSTTGVQYF. In DNA, the CDR3 is TGTGCCAGCAGTCCCTACTCCACCACTGGGGTTCAGTACTTC. This sequence joins TRBV27 and TRBJ2-4; D gene uncertain. The germline V gene has CDR1 MNHEY and CDR2 SMNVEV (reference sequence). The CDR3 is made up of 14 amino acids. Trimming cost V 5 bases and J 11 bases, with 19 bases left between them.